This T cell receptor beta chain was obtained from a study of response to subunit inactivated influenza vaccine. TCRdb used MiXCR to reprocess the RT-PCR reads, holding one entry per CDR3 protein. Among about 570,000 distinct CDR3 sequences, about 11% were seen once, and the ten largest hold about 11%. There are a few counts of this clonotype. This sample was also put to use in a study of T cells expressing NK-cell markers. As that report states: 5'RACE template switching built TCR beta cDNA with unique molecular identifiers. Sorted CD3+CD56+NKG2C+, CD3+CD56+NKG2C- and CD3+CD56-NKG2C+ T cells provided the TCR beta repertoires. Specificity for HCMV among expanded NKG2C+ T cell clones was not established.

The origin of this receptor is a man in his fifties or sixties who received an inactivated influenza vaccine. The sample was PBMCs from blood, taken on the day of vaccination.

The CDR3 DNA follows: TGTGCCAGCAGCTTATCGGGGGGGGCCATCGAACCCCACGAGCAGTTCTTC. It codes for CASSLSGGAIEPHEQFF. The chain uses TRBV7-8 and TRBJ2-1; 8 bases match TRBD2. Germline trimming cut 2 bases from V and 10 bases from J; bases unmatched to any gene: 16. The germline gives CDR1 SGHVS, CDR2 FQNEAQ. This CDR3 contains 17 residues.